These 9 T cell receptor beta chains share one sample of origin, sequenced in a study of blood T cells in healthy people across ages. PCR was performed a second time for 7 to 11 cycles using a sample-barcoded 5' primer and a J-beta primer mix. TCRdb reprocessed the 5' RACE reads via MiXCR and lists one record per CDR3 protein. The data hold 1.5 million to 2 million distinct CDR3 sequences, with around 50% observed a single time. The sequenced sample consisted of blood. These receptors were taken from a woman in her thirties or forties in good health.

This clonotype was detected once. At one boundary the junction diverges from the germline segment, which might be a read error. The chain recombines TRBV18 with TRBJ2-1; D is possibly TRBD2 (6 bases). CDR1 KGHSH and CDR2 LQKENI come from the germline V gene. This CDR3 has 15 residues. CDR3 protein: CASSLGLNLRDEQVF. CDR3 bases: TGTGCCAGCTCCCTCGGACTAAATCTCCGGGATGAGCAGGTCTTC.

V and J are TRBV7-9 and TRBJ2-5, with a weak D call TRBD2 (5 bases). Trimming removed 7 bases from V and 2 bases from J, with 8 bases in between. This CDR3 is built from 12 residues. Germline V gene sequence: CDR1 SEHNR, CDR2 FQNEAQ (reference sequence). CDR3 in amino acids: CASNPGQETQYF. The CDR3 region has the DNA TGTGCCAGCAACCCGGGACAAGAGACCCAGTACTTC.

V is TRBV10-3 and J is TRBJ2-7; D is tentatively TRBD1 or TRBD2 (5 bases each). CDR3 size: 14 residues. The V end lost 6 bases, the J end lost 1 base, and 13 bases lay between the germline ends. Germline V CDR1 and CDR2: ENHRY, SYGVKD. As DNA, the CDR3 is TGTGCCATCAGCCCCGCCGGGACGTCCTACGAGCAGTACTTC. Amino acids: CAISPAGTSYEQYF.

This clonotype was detected a few times. The chain carries TRBV7-2 and TRBJ2-1, with TRBD2 matching 8 bases. V lost 0 bases to trimming and J lost 1 base; unmatched junction nucleotides: 5. Looked up from germline, CDR1 is SGHTA and CDR2 is FQGNSA. This CDR3 contains 17 residues. The CDR3, as DNA: TGTGCCAGCAGCTTAGCGGGACTAGGTAATTCCTACAATGAGCAGTTCTTC. Translating gives CASSLAGLGNSYNEQFF.

The chain employs TRBV2 and TRBJ1-1, with D unresolved. This CDR3 spans 13 amino acids. With 8 bases removed from V and 0 bases from J, the gap between germline ends came to 10 bases. CDR1 is SNHLY, CDR2 FYNNEI, per germline. In DNA, the CDR3 is TGTGCCAGCGGGATCTATATGAACACTGAAGCTTTCTTT. Its protein product is CASGIYMNTEAFF. Full variable domain (missing parts from reference TRBV2 and TRBJ1-1): EPEVTQTPSHQVTQMGQEVILRCVPISNHLYFYWYRQILGQKVEFLVSFYNNEISEKSEIFDDQFSVERPDGSNFTLKIRSTKLEDSAMYFCASGIYMNTEAFFGQGTRLTVV.

CDR3 residues: CASSTGWTVETQYF. In DNA form, the CDR3 reads TGTGCCAGCAGCACCGGATGGACCGTCGAGACCCAGTACTTC. The chain employs TRBV9 and TRBJ2-5; D is unresolved. The CDR3 is 14 amino acids. Trimming took off 4 bases at V and 5 bases at J, with 15 bases between the two ends. The germline CDR1 and CDR2 sequences are SGDLS and YYNGEE.

The chain combines TRBV20-1 with TRBJ2-3; D uncertain. This CDR3 is 12 amino acids long. Trimming cost V 5 bases and J 6 bases, with 12 bases left between them. Germline V gives CDR1 DFQATT, CDR2 SNEGSKA (reference sequence). In DNA form, the CDR3 reads TGCAGTGCTCGGATTTCCATGGATACGCAGTATTTT. Translation: CSARISMDTQYF.

The rearrangement links TRBV5-7 to TRBJ2-6; TRBD2 is a possible D gene (6 bases). TRBV5-7 is reported as an ORF; its role is uncertain. The CDR3 extends over 17 amino acids. Trimming removed 2 bases at V and 0 bases at J, with 12 bases between. CDR3: CASSFGRGDSGANVLTF. DNA of the CDR3: TGTGCCAGCAGCTTTGGGCGGGGAGACTCTGGGGCCAACGTCCTGACTTTC.

This clonotype was recorded at least ten times. The chain combines TRBV13 with TRBJ2-4; TRBD1 might be the D (6 bases). Germline CDR1 reads PRHDT; CDR2 reads FYEKMQ (reference sequence). Between the trimmed V and J ends, which lost 5 bases and 0 bases, there was a span of 17 bases. CDR3 size: 17 residues. The CDR3 DNA reads as TGTGCCAGCAGCGGACAGCCATTCAGGGGAGCCAAAAACATTCAGTACTTC. Amino acids: CASSGQPFRGAKNIQYF.